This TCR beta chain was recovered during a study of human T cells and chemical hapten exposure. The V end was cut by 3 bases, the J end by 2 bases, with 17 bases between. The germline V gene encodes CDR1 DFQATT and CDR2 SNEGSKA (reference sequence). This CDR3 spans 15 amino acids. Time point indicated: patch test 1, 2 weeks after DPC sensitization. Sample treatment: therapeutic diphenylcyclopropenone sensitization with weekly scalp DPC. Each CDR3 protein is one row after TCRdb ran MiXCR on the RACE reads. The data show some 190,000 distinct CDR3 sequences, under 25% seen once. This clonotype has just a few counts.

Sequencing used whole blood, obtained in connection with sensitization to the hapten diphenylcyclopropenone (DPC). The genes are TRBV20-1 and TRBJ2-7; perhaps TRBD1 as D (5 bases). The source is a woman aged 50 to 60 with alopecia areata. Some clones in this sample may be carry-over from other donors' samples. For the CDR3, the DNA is TGCAGTGCTAGCATAAAGACAGAAAGACCCTACGAGCAGTACTTC. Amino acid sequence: CSASIKTERPYEQYF.